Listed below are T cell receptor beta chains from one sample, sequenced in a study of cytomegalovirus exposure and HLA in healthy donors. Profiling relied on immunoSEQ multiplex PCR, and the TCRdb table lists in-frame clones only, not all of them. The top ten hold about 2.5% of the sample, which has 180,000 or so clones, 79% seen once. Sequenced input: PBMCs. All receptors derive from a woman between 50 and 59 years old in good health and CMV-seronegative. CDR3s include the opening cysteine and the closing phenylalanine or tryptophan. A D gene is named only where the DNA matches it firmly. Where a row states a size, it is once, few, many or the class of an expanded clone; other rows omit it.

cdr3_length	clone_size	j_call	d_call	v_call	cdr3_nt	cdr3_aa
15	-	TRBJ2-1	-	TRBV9	TGTGCCAGCAGCGCGCCGGGGTTCCCCTACAATGAGCAGTTCTTC	CASSAPGFPYNEQFF
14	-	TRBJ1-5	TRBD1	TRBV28	TGTGCCAGCATAGGGGGACAGGCAGTGGTACCCCAGCATTTT	CASIGGQAVVPQHF
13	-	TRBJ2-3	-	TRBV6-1	TGTGCCAGCAGTGAACCAGGACTAGATACGCAGTATTTT	CASSEPGLDTQYF
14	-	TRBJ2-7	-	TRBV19	TGTGCCAGTAGTATGCGAACAGGCTCCTACGAGCAGTACTTC	CASSMRTGSYEQYF
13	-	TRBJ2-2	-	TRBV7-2	TGTGCCAGCAGCGCGCCGAACACCGGGGAGCTGTTTTTT	CASSAPNTGELFF
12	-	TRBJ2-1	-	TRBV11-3	TGTGCCAGCAGCCTGGACTACGGTGAGCAGTTCTTC	CASSLDYGEQFF
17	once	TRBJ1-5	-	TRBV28	TGTGCCAGCACCTGGTGGGGTAGGGGACTTAGCAATCAGCCCCAGCATTTT	CASTWWGRGLSNQPQHF
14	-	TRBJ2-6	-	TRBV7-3	TGTGCCAGCAGCTCCTTCCAGGGGGCCAACGTCCTGACTTTC	CASSSFQGANVLTF
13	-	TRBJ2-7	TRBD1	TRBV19	TGTGCCAGTGGCCGGGACAGGGGACACGAGCAGTACTTC	CASGRDRGHEQYF
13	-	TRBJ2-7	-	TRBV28	TGTGCCAGCATGAGGCCCCCTTTGCAAGAGCAGTACTTC	CASMRPPLQEQYF
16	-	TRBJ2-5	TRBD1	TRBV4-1	TGCGCCAGCAGCCAAGATCCAGGGGGCTCGGGAGAGACCCAGTACTTC	CASSQDPGGSGETQYF
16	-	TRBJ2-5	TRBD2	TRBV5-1	TGCGCCAGCAGCCGGGGCGCTAGCGGGACGGGAGAGACCCAGTACTTC	CASSRGASGTGETQYF
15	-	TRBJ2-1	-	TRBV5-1	TGCGCCAGCAGCTTGGCCGACGGGGCCTACAATGAGCAGTTCTTC	CASSLADGAYNEQFF
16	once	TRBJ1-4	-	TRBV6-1	TGTGCCAGCAGTGGACAGGCAAATGCAACTAATGAAAAACTGTTTTTT	CASSGQANATNEKLFF
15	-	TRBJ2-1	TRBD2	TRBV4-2	TGTGCCAGCAGCGTACCCGGGGGGTCCTACAATGAGCAGTTCTTC	CASSVPGGSYNEQFF
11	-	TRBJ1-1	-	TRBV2	TGTGCCAGCAGTGAAGGGAGGCAAGCTTTCTTT	CASSEGRQAFF